This TCR beta chain was captured by sequencing in a study of shared clonotypes between healthy human individuals. Here immunoSEQ multiplex PCR was the method, and the copy in TCRdb shows in-frame clones only, minus some. The sample consists of about 2,100,000 clones, about 92% of them appearing once. Cells designated naive CD8 were CD45RO-negative and were positively selected for CCR7, with terminally differentiated effector memory CD45RA+ cells excluded. This clonotype was sampled from a man between 18 and 35 years old in good health. Some clones in this sample may be carry-over from other donors' samples. Input material: naive CD8+ T cells from PBMCs.

CDR3 nucleotide sequence: TGCGCCAGCAGCTTGTGGACAGATAACTATGGCTACACCTTC. Protein sequence: CASSLWTDNYGYTF. This sequence joins TRBV5-1 and TRBJ1-2; a possible D gene is TRBD1 (6 bases). Looked up from germline, CDR1 is SGHRS and CDR2 is YFSETQ. Trimming pared 1 base from V and 1 base from J, leaving 8 bases between. The CDR3 spans 14 residues.